This is a list of T cell receptor beta chains from one sample in a study. One entry per CDR3 protein, called by TCRdb with MiXCR from the multiplex PCR reads. Here the sample spans roughly 370 distinct CDR3 sequences, 6.2% being singletons. The specimen sequenced was Tregs sorted from blood. The receptors stem from a female donor with breast cancer. CDR3s include the opening cysteine and the closing phenylalanine or tryptophan. D genes are given only for firm matches. Only part of the rows carry a size: once, few, many, or a class if the clone is expanded.

J gene: TRBJ1-2
V gene: TRBV12-3/TRBV12-4
clone size: large
D gene: NA
CDR3 DNA: TGTGCCAGCAGTTTAGGGTTAAGGAATAGGAACTATGGCTACACCTTC
CDR3 protein: CASSLGLRNRNYGYTF

J gene: TRBJ1-2
V gene: TRBV12-3/TRBV12-4
clone size: large
D gene: TRBD1
CDR3 DNA: TGTGCCAGCAGACAGGACAGGGAAGGTGGCTACACCTTC
CDR3 protein: CASRQDREGGYTF

J gene: TRBJ1-2
V gene: TRBV12-3/TRBV12-4
clone size: large
D gene: NA
CDR3 DNA: TGTGCCAGCAGTCGGACTGACTATGGCTACACCTTC
CDR3 protein: CASSRTDYGYTF

J gene: TRBJ1-2
V gene: TRBV12-3/TRBV12-4
clone size: large
D gene: NA
CDR3 DNA: TGTGCCAGCAGTTTCGGGGTCGAGGGAGGCTACACCTTC
CDR3 protein: CASSFGVEGGYTF

J gene: TRBJ1-2
V gene: TRBV12-3/TRBV12-4
clone size: large
D gene: NA
CDR3 DNA: TGTGCCAGCAGCCTTCGCACACCTTGGGATAACTATGGCTACACCTTC
CDR3 protein: CASSLRTPWDNYGYTF

J gene: TRBJ1-2
V gene: TRBV12-3/TRBV12-4
clone size: NA
D gene: NA
CDR3 DNA: TGTGCCAGCGGTTCAGCCGAACAGGGCTACTATGGCTACACCTTC
CDR3 protein: CASGSAEQGYYGYTF

J gene: TRBJ1-2
V gene: TRBV12-3/TRBV12-4
clone size: medium-sized
D gene: NA
CDR3 DNA: TGTGCCATCTCAGGAGGGCGAACCGCTTCCTATGGCTACACCTTC
CDR3 protein: CAISGGRTASYGYTF

J gene: TRBJ1-2
V gene: TRBV12-3/TRBV12-4
clone size: medium-sized
D gene: NA
CDR3 DNA: TGTGCCAGCAGTTCCAGGCAGGGTTGGTATGGCTACACCTTC
CDR3 protein: CASSSRQGWYGYTF

J gene: TRBJ1-2
V gene: TRBV12-3/TRBV12-4
clone size: large
D gene: NA
CDR3 DNA: TGTGCCAGCAGTTTCTCATTCTATGGCTACACCTTC
CDR3 protein: CASSFSFYGYTF

J gene: TRBJ1-2
V gene: TRBV12-5
clone size: large
D gene: NA
CDR3 DNA: TGTGCTAGTGGTCCCGGCTGCTATGGCTACACCTTC
CDR3 protein: CASGPGCYGYTF

J gene: TRBJ1-2
V gene: TRBV12-3/TRBV12-4
clone size: medium-sized
D gene: TRBD1
CDR3 DNA: TGTGCCAGCAGTTTAGCCGGGACAGGCTATGGCTACACCTTC
CDR3 protein: CASSLAGTGYGYTF

J gene: TRBJ1-2
V gene: TRBV12-3/TRBV12-4
clone size: large
D gene: NA
CDR3 DNA: TGTGCCAGCGGGGCGACAGCTAACTATGGCTACACCTTC
CDR3 protein: CASGATANYGYTF

J gene: TRBJ1-2
V gene: TRBV12-3/TRBV12-4
clone size: NA
D gene: NA
CDR3 DNA: TGTGCCAGCACCCAACAGGAGGCTAACTATGGCTACACCTTC
CDR3 protein: CASTQQEANYGYTF

J gene: TRBJ1-2
V gene: TRBV12-3/TRBV12-4
clone size: NA
D gene: TRBD1
CDR3 DNA: TGTGCTAGCAGTTTAGCAGGGGACAGCAGCTATGGCTACACCTTC
CDR3 protein: CASSLAGDSSYGYTF